The 21 T cell receptor beta chains reported below all come from one sample, sequenced in a study of post-analysis software for immune sequencing data. Study findings and constraints: Roughly 5 TRBV segments were significantly more frequent in patients than in controls. TRBV5-6, TRBV5-1 and TRBV20-1 were among these segments.

Unique molecular identifiers had been added to the TCR beta cDNA libraries. TCRdb called the PCR reads again in MiXCR, with one record for every CDR3 protein. The sample lists roughly 570,000 distinct CDR3 sequences; about a third were seen once. Their antigen targets remain unknown. Material for sequencing was blood. Receptor source: a girl aged 2 to 17 with multiple sclerosis.

The CDR3: CARETSGGGYYNEQFF. CDR3 nucleotides: TGTGCCCGGGAGACTAGCGGGGGAGGCTACTACAATGAGCAGTTCTTC. This chain joins TRBV7-2 and TRBJ2-1; TRBD2 matches at 12 bases. The CDR3 contains 16 residues. With 11 bases clipped from V and 3 bases from J, the junction kept 11 bases outside the gene matches. CDR1 and CDR2 (germline): SGHTA, FQGNSA.

The CDR3 loop is CSAQGGSGFTGELFF. The CDR3 nucleotides are TGCAGTGCCCAGGGGGGGTCAGGCTTTACCGGGGAGCTGTTTTTT. This sequence joins TRBV20-1 and TRBJ2-2; the D call may be TRBD1 or TRBD2 (7 bases each). The CDR3 runs to 15 residues. Between the trimmed V and J ends, which lost 6 bases and 5 bases, there was a span of 19 bases. Germline V gives CDR1 DFQATT, CDR2 SNEGSKA (reference sequence).

J is TRBJ2-7 and V is TRBV20-1, with D tentatively TRBD2 (6 bases). Germline loops: CDR1 DFQATT, CDR2 SNEGSKA (reference sequence). Trimming pared 3 bases from V and 7 bases from J, leaving 19 bases between. The CDR3 has 14 residues. CDR3 DNA: TGCAGTGCTAGCCTTAACGGAGGGGTCGGGGAGCAGTACTTC. Amino acid sequence: CSASLNGGVGEQYF.

This clonotype has more than one count but fewer than ten. The chain is built from TRBV4-1 and TRBJ2-1, with 7 bases aligning to TRBD1. The CDR3 contains 15 residues. V lost 0 bases and J lost 4; bases outside the gene matches: 3. Germline CDR1 MGHRA, CDR2 YSYEKL. The CDR3 is CASSQEGGKYNEQFF. CDR3 DNA sequence: TGCGCCAGCAGCCAAGAAGGGGGCAAATACAATGAGCAGTTCTTC.

This clonotype was seen a handful of times. The chain employs TRBV20-1 and TRBJ2-5; D is unclear. The J call is in doubt because the DNA end fits TRBJ2-7 better. Germline CDR1 DFQATT, CDR2 SNEGSKA (reference sequence). This CDR3 region has 15 residues. This CDR3 is CSARDGGRSDHEQYF. CDR3 DNA sequence: TGCAGTGCTAGAGATGGTGGAAGAAGCGACCACGAGCAGTACTTC.

The gene calls are TRBV2 and TRBJ1-2; 7 bases agree with TRBD1. V lost 4 bases and J lost 2; bases outside the gene matches: 7. This CDR3 comprises 15 residues. From germline, CDR1 is SNHLY and CDR2 FYNNEI. The CDR3: CASSGTRTGNYGYTF. The CDR3 coding sequence is TGTGCCAGCAGTGGGACCCGGACAGGAAACTATGGCTACACCTTC.

This sequence joins TRBV5-1 and TRBJ1-3, with TRBD1 as a possible D gene (5 bases). CDR1 is SGHRS, CDR2 YFSETQ, per germline. The CDR3 length is 16 residues. Trimming shortened V by 2 bases and J by 4 bases, and 16 bases separated the two germline ends. CDR3 sequence: CASSFTGTKFGNTIYF. The CDR3 region has the DNA TGCGCCAGCAGCTTCACCGGGACCAAATTCGGAAACACCATATATTTT.

This chain joins TRBV7-2 and TRBJ1-5; no clear D. Germline values: CDR1 SGHTA, CDR2 FQGNSA. V gave up 5 bases and J gave up 1 base, with 12 bases separating them. CDR3 length equals 15 residues. Here the CDR3 reads CASSSGPYSNQPQHF. The CDR3 DNA follows: TGTGCCAGCAGCAGCGGACCGTACAGCAATCAGCCCCAGCATTTT.

V and J are TRBV2 and TRBJ2-2; the D gene could be TRBD1 or TRBD2 (5 bases each). The CDR3 extends over 14 amino acids. CDR1 and CDR2 from the germline V gene are SNHLY and FYNNEI. Trimming took off 8 bases at V and 4 bases at J, with 14 bases between the two ends. CDR3 nucleotide sequence: TGTGCCAGCCAGGTCGGGACGGTCACCGGGGAGCTGTTTTTT. As protein: CASQVGTVTGELFF.

This clonotype was recorded at least ten times. The V and J genes are TRBV4-1 and TRBJ1-2; no firm D call. This CDR3 has 13 amino acids. Trimming cost V 8 bases and J 0 bases, with 10 bases left between them. Germline V gene sequence: CDR1 MGHRA, CDR2 YSYEKL. The chain's CDR3 is CASGASSNYGYTF. The CDR3 DNA is TGCGCCAGCGGAGCCTCTTCTAACTATGGCTACACCTTC.

This chain joins TRBV5-5 and TRBJ1-2, with D possibly being TRBD1 (6 bases). Trimming stripped 4 bases from V and 10 bases from J, with 14 bases between. This CDR3 contains 12 residues. The germline gives CDR1 SGHKS, CDR2 YYEKEE (reference sequence). This CDR3 reads CASSPWGQVYTF. Written as DNA, the CDR3 is TGTGCCAGCAGCCCGTGGGGGCAAGTCTACACCTTC.

The genes are TRBV14 and TRBJ2-3, with TRBD2 matching 8 bases. Germline loops: CDR1 SGHDN, CDR2 FVKESK. The trim removed 1 base at V and 4 bases at J, leaving 10 bases unmatched. CDR3 length: 17 residues. This CDR3 reads CASSQVPSSGSSDTQYF. The CDR3 DNA sequence: TGTGCCAGCAGCCAAGTTCCCTCCAGCGGGAGCTCAGATACGCAGTATTTT.

This chain connects TRBV28 to TRBJ2-1; D may correspond to TRBD1 or TRBD2 (5 bases each). Trimming stripped 5 bases from V and 2 bases from J, with 13 bases between. CDR1 MDHEN and CDR2 SYDVKM come from the germline V gene. CDR3 length equals 15 residues. CDR3 sequence: CASSPGTLTYNEQFF. The CDR3 DNA follows: TGTGCCAGCAGTCCCGGGACGCTGACCTACAATGAGCAGTTCTTC. Using reference TRBV28 and TRBJ2-1 for the parts outside the CDR3, the full variable domain is DVKVTQSSRYLVKRTGEKVFLECVQDMDHENMFWYRQDPGLGLRLIYFSYDVKMKEKGDIPEGYSVSREKKERFSLILESASTNQTSMYLCASSPGTLTYNEQFFGPGTRLTVL.

In its sample, this clonotype was seen a few times. This sequence joins TRBV20-1 and TRBJ2-4, with 10 positions matching TRBD2. The CDR3 contains 13 residues. Germline V lookup: CDR1 DFQATT, CDR2 SNEGSKA (reference sequence). With 5 bases clipped from V and 8 bases from J, the junction kept 6 bases outside the gene matches. CDR3 sequence: CSAEVAGGDIQYF. The CDR3, as DNA: TGCAGTGCTGAAGTAGCGGGGGGCGACATTCAGTACTTC.

This clonotype showed up just a few times. The chain is built from TRBV11-2 and TRBJ1-1, with 7 bases lining up with TRBD1. The trim removed 5 bases at V and 6 bases at J, leaving 9 bases unmatched. The CDR3 has 14 amino acids. Germline assignment: CDR1 SGHAT and CDR2 FQNNGV. CDR3 sequence (DNA): TGTGCCAGCAGCCCCATTAGACAGGGCCCTGAAGCTTTCTTT. It translates to CASSPIRQGPEAFF.

The chain couples TRBV7-8 to TRBJ2-1; D gene uncertain. Looked up from germline, CDR1 is SGHVS and CDR2 is FQNEAQ. There are 12 residues in the CDR3. Trimming stripped 3 bases from V and 8 bases from J, with 8 bases between. This CDR3 reads CASSFFLDEQFF. In DNA, the CDR3 is TGTGCCAGCAGCTTCTTTCTCGATGAGCAGTTCTTC.

The rearrangement uses TRBV12-3 or TRBV12-4 and TRBJ2-1; 7 nucleotides agree with TRBD1. The length of the CDR3 is 17 residues. Losses at the gene ends were 7 bases for V and 0 bases for J; bases not matched to a gene: 12. The CDR3 is CASTLRGWDNSYNEQFF. In nucleotides, the CDR3 is TGTGCCAGCACACTCAGGGGGTGGGATAACTCCTACAATGAGCAGTTCTTC.

This clonotype was counted only a few times. This chain uses TRBV10-3 with TRBJ2-1; 10 nucleotides line up with TRBD2. Germline V gene sequence: CDR1 ENHRY, CDR2 SYGVKD. Trimming cost V 2 bases and J 0 bases; bases outside gene matches: 10. This CDR3 is built from 19 residues. The CDR3 region is CAISERAGGRVGSYNEQFF. DNA for the CDR3: TGTGCCATCAGTGAGAGAGCGGGGGGGCGCGTGGGCTCCTACAATGAGCAGTTCTTC.

The chain recombines TRBV11-2 with TRBJ2-2, with TRBD1 matching 11 bases. Germline V gene sequence: CDR1 SGHAT, CDR2 FQNNGV. This CDR3 is 17 amino acids long. V shed 8 bases, J shed 5 bases, and the junction held 13 bases outside the gene matches. The DNA for the CDR3 is TGTGCCAGCTTGAGCCCTATCCGGGACAGGGGGACCGGGGAGCTGTTTTTT. This codes for CASLSPIRDRGTGELFF.

On this clonotype itself: This may arise from a read error, as a much more abundant clone is one base away. V and J are TRBV29-1 and TRBJ2-6, with a possible D match to TRBD1 (8 bases). Germline V lookup: CDR1 SQVTM, CDR2 ANQGSEA. The CDR3 is 19 amino acids. Trimming took 4 bases from V and 0 from J, leaving 22 bases between them. CDR3 residues: CSVAWEGQAPYSGANVLTF. For the CDR3, the DNA is TGCAGCGTTGCATGGGAGGGACAGGCCCCTTACTCTGGGGCCAACGTCCTGACTTTC.

This clonotype is a singleton in its sample. The chain carries TRBV27 and TRBJ1-5, with 7 bases aligning to TRBD1. Germline values: CDR1 MNHEY, CDR2 SMNVEV (reference sequence). This CDR3 is 17 amino acids long. With 5 bases clipped from V and 1 base from J, the junction kept 11 bases outside the gene matches. CDR3 in DNA: TGTGCCAGCAGTCTCACAGGGGAGGGGATAAGCAATCAGCCCCAGCATTTT. Amino acid sequence: CASSLTGEGISNQPQHF.